The 12 T cell receptor beta chains listed next were all sequenced from one sample in a study of Graves' ophthalmopathy and Graves' hyperthyroidism. Amplification of TCR beta CDR3 regions used RNA transcripts. RT-PCR in the first round used HTBI primers; a second-round multiplex PCR followed. From the multiplex PCR reads, TCRdb called clonotypes with MiXCR, one entry per CDR3 protein. The top ten clones hold around 4% of a sample with roughly 600,000 distinct CDR3 sequences, 35% to 45% of them seen once. The sequenced sample was peripheral blood or thyroid tissue (not recorded which). The receptors shown here come from an adult man with Graves' hyperthyroidism.

The chain is built from TRBV5-6 and TRBJ2-5; the D is unclear. Germline values: CDR1 SGHDT, CDR2 YYEEEE. This CDR3 has 15 residues. With 10 bases removed from V and 1 base from J, the gap between germline ends came to 20 bases. DNA for the CDR3: TGTGCCTGGAGTGTAGGTCGGCGGTTCCAAGAGACCCAGTACTTC. It encodes CAWSVGRRFQETQYF.

The table lists this clonotype with many counts. The chain employs TRBV12-3 or TRBV12-4 and TRBJ1-2, with 9 bases identical to TRBD1. J lost 4 bases, V lost 6 bases, and 9 bases had no gene match. The CDR3 has 15 amino acids. This chain's CDR3 is CASSHDRGAGYGYTF. The CDR3 nucleotides are TGTGCCAGCAGCCACGACAGGGGGGCTGGCTATGGCTACACCTTC.

This clonotype was found many times. The rearrangement links TRBV24-1 to TRBJ2-5; no definite D call. V lost 2 bases to trimming and J lost 1 base, with 16 bases between them. The germline V gene encodes CDR1 KGHDR and CDR2 SFDVKD. The CDR3 has 17 amino acids. For the CDR3, the DNA is TGTGCCACCAGTGATTGGGCACCCGAATTAGTCCAAGAGACCCAGTACTTC. Translation gives CATSDWAPELVQETQYF.

As regards this clonotype: Sequence at one end of the junction differs from germline and may be a read error. The rearrangement joins TRBV7-7 to TRBJ2-7; TRBD2 might be the D (6 bases). The DNA end is a closer match to TRBJ2-1, so the J assignment may be wrong. The germline V gene has CDR1 SSHAT and CDR2 FNYEAQ (reference sequence). This CDR3 comprises 15 residues. The CDR3 DNA sequence: TGTGCTAGCAGCTTAGGAGGGTCGTCTTTCAGTGAGCAGTTCTTC. This gives the protein CASSLGGSSFSEQFF.

In this sample, this clonotype turned up many times. The J gene is TRBJ1-4, the V gene TRBV5-8; no clear D. Trimming left V 6 bases short and J 8 bases short, with 17 bases between. In germline, CDR1 is SGHTS, CDR2 YDEGEE. The CDR3 has 14 residues. CDR3 loop: CASTKGGNGEKLFF. CDR3 nucleotide sequence: TGTGCCAGCACAAAGGGAGGGAATGGCGAAAAACTGTTTTTT.

The V gene is TRBV12-3 or TRBV12-4, the J gene TRBJ2-5; TRBD2 might be the D (6 bases). V was shortened by 5 bases and J by 4 bases, with 17 bases between the two germline ends. The CDR3 runs 15 residues. The CDR3 reads CASSLEGGMGETQYF. CDR3 bases: TGTGCCAGCAGTCTTGAAGGCGGGATGGGAGAGACCCAGTACTTC.

A word on this clonotype: A much larger clone is a single base away; this may be a read error. The chain links TRBV4-1 to TRBJ2-7; 12 bases match TRBD1. J gave up 6 bases and V 3 bases, and 6 bases lay outside the gene matches. Germline V CDR1 and CDR2: MGHRA, YSYEKL. This CDR3 contains 15 residues. The CDR3 DNA is TGCGCCAGCAGCCAGCCGGGACAGGGGGCGGCCGAGCAGTACTTC. Its protein product is CASSQPGQGAAEQYF.

The chain employs TRBV29-1 and TRBJ1-2; D unclear. From germline, CDR1 is SQVTM and CDR2 ANQGSEA. The germline V and J ends were trimmed by 8 bases and 0 bases, with 13 bases remaining between them. The CDR3 has 13 residues. The CDR3 region has the DNA TGCAGCCAAGTGGCGGGCGCTAACTATGGCTACACCTTC. Translated: CSQVAGANYGYTF.

This clonotype has at least ten counts. This sequence joins TRBV7-9 and TRBJ1-5, with TRBD1 as a possible D gene (5 bases). CDR1 and CDR2 (germline): SEHNR, FQNEAQ (reference sequence). V was cut by 4 bases and J by 5 bases, with 12 bases left in between. The CDR3 length is 14 residues. The CDR3 loop reads CASSSIDRDQPQHF. The CDR3 DNA is TGTGCCAGCAGCTCGATCGACAGAGATCAGCCCCAGCATTTT.

This clonotype occurred a few times. Germline and junction disagree at one end, which may indicate a read error. The chain has TRBV10-3 and TRBJ1-6, with a weak D call TRBD1 (5 bases). CDR3 size: 17 residues. The germline gives CDR1 ENHRY, CDR2 SYGVKD. DNA of the CDR3: TGTGCCAGCAGTTACCCCCTCCTGGGGACCAGAGGCTCACCCCTCCACTTT. As protein: CASSYPLLGTRGSPLHF.

The chain recombines TRBV5-1 with TRBJ2-7; D may be TRBD1 (6 bases). Germline-derived CDR1 and CDR2 are SGHRS and YFSETQ. CDR3 size: 13 residues. V shed 1 base and J shed 7 bases, with 12 bases lying between them. The chain's CDR3 is CASSLMGAFEQYF. DNA for the CDR3: TGCGCCAGCAGCTTGATGGGGGCTTTTGAGCAGTACTTC.

For this clonotype: This sequence may be a read error, since a much larger clone differs from it by one base. The gene calls are TRBV14 and TRBJ1-4; possible D gene TRBD1, 5 bases. The length of the CDR3 is 16 residues. Germline V lookup: CDR1 SGHDN, CDR2 FVKESK. Trimming removed 1 base at V and 8 bases at J, with 17 bases between. CDR3 amino acids: CASSQGRGRAGEKLFF. The CDR3 DNA follows: TGTGCCAGCAGCCAAGGAAGAGGCAGGGCGGGAGAAAAACTGTTTTTT.